The rows below give T cell receptor beta chains drawn from one sample of a study of blood T cells in healthy people across ages. TCRdb used MiXCR to reprocess the 5' RACE reads, holding one entry per CDR3 protein. The sample lists 800,000 to 950,000 distinct CDR3 sequences; 25% to 30% were seen once. Another study also made use of these data, one on T cells of mothers and their children.

Sequencing was performed on blood. The receptors stem from a woman aged 40 to 50 in good health. Each CDR3 is given with its conserved first and last residue. The order of the fields is V gene, J gene, clone size, D gene, CDR3 protein, CDR3 DNA. The D gene is left open where the match is weak. Clone size is given for some rows only: seen once, a few or many times, or a class if the clone is expanded.

v_call: TRBV5-1
j_call: TRBJ2-5
clone_size: many
d_call: .
cdr3_aa: CASSSPTGGETQYF
cdr3_nt: TGCGCCAGCAGCTCCCCGACAGGTGGAGAGACCCAGTACTTC

v_call: TRBV5-1
j_call: TRBJ2-7
clone_size: many
d_call: .
cdr3_aa: CASSLATVTYSYEQYF
cdr3_nt: TGCGCCAGCAGCTTGGCTACAGTGACTTACTCCTACGAGCAGTACTTC

v_call: TRBV29-1
j_call: TRBJ2-3
clone_size: .
d_call: TRBD2
cdr3_aa: CSVEDSGRATDTQYF
cdr3_nt: TGCAGCGTTGAAGATAGCGGGAGGGCCACAGATACGCAGTATTTT

v_call: TRBV12-3/TRBV12-4
j_call: TRBJ2-3
clone_size: .
d_call: TRBD2
cdr3_aa: CASRAGTSGGADTEYF
cdr3_nt: TGTGCCAGCAGAGCCGGGACTAGCGGGGGGGCAGATACGGAGTATTTT

v_call: TRBV12-3/TRBV12-4
j_call: TRBJ1-1
clone_size: many
d_call: .
cdr3_aa: CASSFGGVNTEAFF
cdr3_nt: TGTGCCAGCAGTTTCGGGGGTGTAAACACTGAAGCTTTCTTT

v_call: TRBV5-1
j_call: TRBJ2-1
clone_size: .
d_call: .
cdr3_aa: CASSLDTTSGAGQFF
cdr3_nt: TGCGCCAGCAGCTTGGACACCACCTCCGGGGCGGGGCAGTTCTTC

v_call: TRBV11-3
j_call: TRBJ2-1
clone_size: few
d_call: TRBD2
cdr3_aa: CASSLGSGASSYNEQFF
cdr3_nt: TGTGCCAGCAGCTTAGGTAGCGGGGCGAGCTCCTACAATGAGCAGTTCTTC

v_call: TRBV28
j_call: TRBJ2-1
clone_size: few
d_call: .
cdr3_aa: CAVKQGPYNEQFF
cdr3_nt: TGTGCCGTAAAACAGGGTCCCTACAATGAGCAGTTCTTC

v_call: TRBV28
j_call: TRBJ2-3
clone_size: .
d_call: .
cdr3_aa: CASSLRANTQYF
cdr3_nt: TGTGCCAGCAGTCTCCGGGCTAATACGCAGTATTTT

v_call: TRBV5-1
j_call: TRBJ2-7
clone_size: many
d_call: .
cdr3_aa: CASSLATGPYEQYF
cdr3_nt: TGCGCCAGCAGCTTGGCTACAGGGCCCTACGAGCAGTACTTC

v_call: TRBV29-1
j_call: TRBJ1-1
clone_size: many
d_call: .
cdr3_aa: CSVEGGTGLGTEAFF
cdr3_nt: TGCAGCGTTGAAGGGGGCACGGGGTTGGGCACTGAAGCTTTCTTT

v_call: TRBV20-1
j_call: TRBJ2-5
clone_size: many
d_call: TRBD1
cdr3_aa: CSARDGQGRQETQYF
cdr3_nt: TGCAGTGCTAGAGACGGACAGGGGAGACAAGAGACCCAGTACTTC

v_call: TRBV7-8
j_call: TRBJ2-2
clone_size: .
d_call: TRBD2
cdr3_aa: CASSLDLAGYNTGELFF
cdr3_nt: TGTGCCAGCAGCTTAGACCTAGCGGGCTATAACACCGGGGAGCTGTTTTTT

v_call: TRBV3-1
j_call: TRBJ2-5
clone_size: many
d_call: .
cdr3_aa: CASSQETGEAHQETQYF
cdr3_nt: TGTGCCAGCAGCCAAGAAACGGGGGAAGCCCACCAAGAGACCCAGTACTTC

v_call: TRBV25-1
j_call: TRBJ2-7
clone_size: many
d_call: TRBD2
cdr3_aa: CASSDTLAGYYEQYF
cdr3_nt: TGTGCCAGCAGTGACACTCTAGCGGGGTACTACGAGCAGTACTTC

v_call: TRBV12-3/TRBV12-4
j_call: TRBJ2-1
clone_size: many
d_call: TRBD1
cdr3_aa: CASSSPLRDRGDNEQFF
cdr3_nt: TGTGCCAGCAGTTCCCCTCTCCGGGACAGGGGGGACAATGAGCAGTTCTTC

v_call: TRBV3-1
j_call: TRBJ2-3
clone_size: .
d_call: .
cdr3_aa: CASSQWQDGTDTQYF
cdr3_nt: TGTGCCAGCAGCCAATGGCAGGACGGCACAGATACGCAGTATTTT

v_call: TRBV20-1
j_call: TRBJ2-4
clone_size: .
d_call: TRBD1
cdr3_aa: CSARDWTGRSNIQYF
cdr3_nt: TGCAGTGCTAGAGATTGGACAGGGAGGTCAAACATTCAGTACTTC

v_call: TRBV28
j_call: TRBJ2-6
clone_size: .
d_call: TRBD1
cdr3_aa: CASSSGRETGSGGANVLTF
cdr3_nt: TGTGCCAGCAGTTCTGGCCGAGAGACAGGGTCTGGTGGGGCCAACGTCCTGACTTTC

v_call: TRBV20-1
j_call: TRBJ1-1
clone_size: few
d_call: .
cdr3_aa: CSARVLGAGAFF
cdr3_nt: TGCAGTGCTAGGGTTTTAGGTGCGGGAGCTTTCTTT

v_call: TRBV12-3/TRBV12-4
j_call: TRBJ2-1
clone_size: .
d_call: TRBD2
cdr3_aa: CASSFFDGGAGEQFF
cdr3_nt: TGTGCCAGCAGTTTTTTCGACGGGGGGGCGGGTGAGCAGTTCTTC

v_call: TRBV4-3
j_call: TRBJ2-1
clone_size: many
d_call: .
cdr3_aa: CASSQDLVIRGNEQFF
cdr3_nt: TGCGCCAGCAGCCAAGATTTAGTTATTAGGGGCAATGAGCAGTTCTTC

v_call: TRBV6-5
j_call: TRBJ1-3
clone_size: .
d_call: .
cdr3_aa: CASSSPFSSGNTIYF
cdr3_nt: TGTGCCAGCAGTTCCCCCTTTAGCTCTGGAAACACCATATATTTT

v_call: TRBV4-1
j_call: TRBJ2-1
clone_size: .
d_call: .
cdr3_aa: CASSQEATRSYNEQFF
cdr3_nt: TGCGCCAGCAGCCAAGAAGCGACCCGCTCCTACAATGAGCAGTTCTTC

v_call: TRBV12-3/TRBV12-4
j_call: TRBJ2-1
clone_size: .
d_call: TRBD2
cdr3_aa: CASSNLAGGRNEQFF
cdr3_nt: TGTGCCAGCAGCAACCTAGCGGGGGGGCGGAATGAGCAGTTCTTC

v_call: TRBV29-1
j_call: TRBJ1-1
clone_size: few
d_call: .
cdr3_aa: CSGGEDKLLNTEAFF
cdr3_nt: TGCAGCGGGGGAGAGGACAAGCTTTTGAACACTGAAGCTTTCTTT

v_call: TRBV7-2
j_call: TRBJ2-3
clone_size: few
d_call: TRBD2
cdr3_aa: CASSLTSGGAPDTQYF
cdr3_nt: TGTGCCAGCAGCCTTACTAGCGGGGGGGCCCCAGATACGCAGTATTTT

v_call: TRBV14
j_call: TRBJ2-1
clone_size: few
d_call: .
cdr3_aa: CASSQDWGQSSYNEQFF
cdr3_nt: TGTGCCAGCAGCCAAGACTGGGGGCAGTCTTCCTACAATGAGCAGTTCTTC

v_call: TRBV7-9
j_call: TRBJ2-1
clone_size: many
d_call: .
cdr3_aa: CASSFSDRPGEQFF
cdr3_nt: TGTGCCAGCAGCTTCTCCGACAGGCCTGGTGAGCAGTTCTTC

v_call: TRBV5-6
j_call: TRBJ2-1
clone_size: .
d_call: .
cdr3_aa: CASSTLGDEQFF
cdr3_nt: TGTGCCAGCTCCACGCTCGGAGATGAGCAGTTCTTC

v_call: TRBV6-7
j_call: TRBJ2-5
clone_size: .
d_call: .
cdr3_aa: CASSSCTSEETQYF
cdr3_nt: TGTGCCAGCAGTTCCTGCACCTCGGAGGAGACCCAGTACTTC

v_call: TRBV9
j_call: TRBJ1-2
clone_size: .
d_call: TRBD1
cdr3_aa: CASSPTGGFSYGCTF
cdr3_nt: TGTGCCAGCAGTCCTACAGGGGGCTTTAGCTATGGCTGCACCTTC

v_call: TRBV20-1
j_call: TRBJ2-7
clone_size: .
d_call: .
cdr3_aa: CSARESRGYRYEQYF
cdr3_nt: TGCAGTGCTAGAGAATCCCGGGGGTATCGGTACGAGCAGTACTTC

v_call: TRBV7-9
j_call: TRBJ1-3
clone_size: .
d_call: .
cdr3_aa: CASSLLGSRSGNTIYF
cdr3_nt: TGTGCCAGCAGCTTACTCGGGTCCCGCTCTGGAAACACCATATATTTT

v_call: TRBV12-3/TRBV12-4
j_call: TRBJ2-7
clone_size: many
d_call: TRBD2
cdr3_aa: CASRGLAGGLNEQYF
cdr3_nt: TGTGCCAGCAGGGGACTAGCGGGGGGGCTAAACGAGCAGTACTTC

v_call: TRBV6-5
j_call: TRBJ1-1
clone_size: few
d_call: .
cdr3_aa: CASSPLRGANTEAFF
cdr3_nt: TGTGCCAGCAGCCCACTGCGGGGCGCGAACACTGAAGCTTTCTTT

v_call: TRBV27
j_call: TRBJ1-5
clone_size: .
d_call: TRBD1
cdr3_aa: CASSLGTALTQHF
cdr3_nt: TGTGCCAGCAGTCTTGGGACAGCCCTAACCCAGCATTTT

v_call: TRBV6-5
j_call: TRBJ2-2
clone_size: .
d_call: .
cdr3_aa: CASRRGATGELFF
cdr3_nt: TGTGCCAGCAGAAGGGGGGCCACCGGGGAGCTGTTTTTT

v_call: TRBV28
j_call: TRBJ2-5
clone_size: .
d_call: .
cdr3_aa: CVSSLRETQYF
cdr3_nt: TGTGTCAGCAGTTTGAGAGAGACCCAGTACTTC

v_call: TRBV4-3
j_call: TRBJ2-3
clone_size: .
d_call: .
cdr3_aa: CAQWKPGDADTQYF
cdr3_nt: TGCGCCCAGTGGAAGCCGGGGGACGCAGATACGCAGTATTTT

v_call: TRBV7-2
j_call: TRBJ1-1
clone_size: few
d_call: .
cdr3_aa: CASSTRPRGVVEAFF
cdr3_nt: TGTGCCAGCAGCACTCGACCCCGAGGAGTCGTTGAAGCTTTCTTT

v_call: TRBV24-1
j_call: TRBJ1-2
clone_size: few
d_call: .
cdr3_aa: CATSDFRGGCTF
cdr3_nt: TGTGCCACCAGTGATTTCAGGGGTGGCTGCACCTTC

v_call: TRBV24-1
j_call: TRBJ2-1
clone_size: .
d_call: TRBD2
cdr3_aa: CATGEALASGEQFF
cdr3_nt: TGTGCCACCGGTGAAGCCCTAGCTAGCGGTGAGCAGTTCTTC

v_call: TRBV4-3
j_call: TRBJ2-7
clone_size: many
d_call: .
cdr3_aa: CASSQLIGTDEQYF
cdr3_nt: TGCGCCAGCAGCCAACTTATTGGGACCGACGAGCAGTACTTC

v_call: TRBV7-8
j_call: TRBJ2-1
clone_size: many
d_call: .
cdr3_aa: CASSLDALGSPFRNEQFF
cdr3_nt: TGTGCCAGCAGCTTAGATGCCCTAGGGTCCCCATTTAGGAATGAGCAGTTCTTC

v_call: TRBV29-1
j_call: TRBJ1-2
clone_size: many
d_call: .
cdr3_aa: CSVDWDGYTF
cdr3_nt: TGCAGCGTTGATTGGGATGGCTACACCTTC

v_call: TRBV6-5
j_call: TRBJ1-2
clone_size: few
d_call: .
cdr3_aa: CASSYEVGSGYTF
cdr3_nt: TGTGCCAGCAGTTACGAAGTCGGAAGCGGCTACACCTTC